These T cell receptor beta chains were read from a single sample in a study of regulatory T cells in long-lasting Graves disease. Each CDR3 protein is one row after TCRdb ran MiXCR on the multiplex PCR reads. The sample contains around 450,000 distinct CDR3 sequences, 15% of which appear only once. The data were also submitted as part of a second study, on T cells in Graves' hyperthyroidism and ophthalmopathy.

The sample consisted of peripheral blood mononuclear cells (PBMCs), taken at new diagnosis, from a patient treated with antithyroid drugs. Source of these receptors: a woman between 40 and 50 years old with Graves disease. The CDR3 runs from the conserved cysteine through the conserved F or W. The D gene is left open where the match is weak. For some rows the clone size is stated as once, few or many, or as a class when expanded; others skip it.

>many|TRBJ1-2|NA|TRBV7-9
CASSLEGGYGYTF
TGTGCCAGCAGCTTAGAAGGGGGCTATGGCTACACCTTC
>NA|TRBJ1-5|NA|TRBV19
CASSIRRTDRYQPQHF
TGTGCCAGTAGTATAAGGCGGACAGACCGATATCAGCCCCAGCATTTT
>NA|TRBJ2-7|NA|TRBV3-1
CASSRVGESEQYF
TGTGCCAGCAGCCGTGTGGGGGAGAGCGAGCAGTACTTC
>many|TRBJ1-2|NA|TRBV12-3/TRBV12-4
CASSSPRRLRYGYTF
TGTGCCAGCAGTTCCCCCCGGCGGCTGCGCTATGGCTACACCTTC
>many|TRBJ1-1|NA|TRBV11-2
CASSLWENTEAFF
TGTGCCAGCAGCTTATGGGAGAACACTGAAGCTTTCTTT
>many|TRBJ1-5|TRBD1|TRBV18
CASSLGQPGDQPQHF
TGTGCCAGCTCACTGGGACAGCCGGGGGATCAGCCCCAGCATTTT
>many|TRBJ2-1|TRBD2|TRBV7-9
CASSLEGLADYEQFF
TGTGCCAGCAGCTTAGAAGGGCTAGCGGATTATGAGCAGTTCTTC
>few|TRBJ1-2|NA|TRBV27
CASSSGVYYGYTF
TGTGCCAGCAGTTCGGGGGTGTACTATGGCTACACCTTC
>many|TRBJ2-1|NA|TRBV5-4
CASSLHGGISVGEQFF
TGTGCCAGCAGCTTGCACGGTGGGATTTCTGTCGGTGAGCAGTTCTTC
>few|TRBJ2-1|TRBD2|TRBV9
CASSASGRSYNEQFF
TGTGCCAGCAGCGCAAGCGGGAGGTCATACAATGAGCAGTTCTTC
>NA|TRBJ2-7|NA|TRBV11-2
CASSSHFEQYF
TGTGCCAGCAGCTCACATTTCGAGCAGTACTTC
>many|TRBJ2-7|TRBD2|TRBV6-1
CASKLAGGYEQYF
TGTGCCAGCAAACTAGCGGGAGGGTACGAGCAGTACTTC
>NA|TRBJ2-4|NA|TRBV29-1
CSVGDNILAKNIQYF
TGCAGCGTGGGGGACAACATTCTAGCCAAAAACATTCAGTACTTC
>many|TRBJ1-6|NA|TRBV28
CASSFGPSYNGFSPLHF
TGTGCCAGCAGTTTTGGGCCGTCGTACAACGGGTTCTCACCCCTCCACTTT
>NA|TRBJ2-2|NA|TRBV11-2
CASSGRGANTGELFF
TGTGCCAGCAGCGGGAGGGGGGCGAACACCGGGGAGCTGTTTTTT
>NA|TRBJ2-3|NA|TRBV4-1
CASSQEMRGLTDTQYF
TGCGCCAGCAGCCAAGAGATGAGGGGATTGACAGATACGCAGTATTTT
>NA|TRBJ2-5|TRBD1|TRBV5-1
CASSFDRGLQETQYF
TGCGCCAGCAGCTTCGACAGGGGGCTTCAAGAGACCCAGTACTTC
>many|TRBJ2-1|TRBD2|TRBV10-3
CAISGNEKGLAVYNEQFF
TGTGCCATCAGTGGAAATGAGAAGGGACTAGCGGTTTACAATGAGCAGTTCTTC
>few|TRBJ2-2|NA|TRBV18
CASSPVVGGELFF
TGTGCCAGCTCACCAGTGGTCGGCGGGGAGCTGTTTTTT
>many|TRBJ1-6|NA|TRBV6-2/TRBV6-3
CATTPGSGNSPLHF
TGTGCCACCACCCCAGGGTCTGGAAATTCACCCCTCCACTTT
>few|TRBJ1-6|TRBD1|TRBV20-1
CSAGGDRAFFPLHF
TGCAGTGCTGGTGGAGACAGGGCGTTTTTTCCCCTCCACTTT
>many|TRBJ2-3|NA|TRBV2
CASSEAFSGSSTDTQYF
TGTGCCAGCAGTGAAGCGTTTAGCGGCTCTAGCACAGATACGCAGTATTTT
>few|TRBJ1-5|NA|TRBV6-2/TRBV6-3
CASSERGGQPQHF
TGTGCCAGCAGTGAAAGGGGGGGTCAGCCCCAGCATTTT
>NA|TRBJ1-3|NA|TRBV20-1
CSARDSGKAGNTIYF
TGCAGTGCTAGAGATTCTGGGAAAGCTGGAAACACCATATATTTT
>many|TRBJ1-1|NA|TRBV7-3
CASSLRQANTEAFF
TGTGCCAGCAGCTTACGACAGGCTAACACTGAAGCTTTCTTT
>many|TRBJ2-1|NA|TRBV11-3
CASSPGGADNEQFF
TGTGCCAGCAGCCCAGGAGGGGCAGACAATGAGCAGTTCTTC
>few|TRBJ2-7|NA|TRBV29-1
CSVAAGQSYEQYF
TGCAGCGTTGCGGCGGGACAGTCCTACGAGCAGTACTTC
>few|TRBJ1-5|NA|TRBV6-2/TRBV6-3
CASGQFNQPQHF
TGTGCCAGCGGACAGTTCAATCAGCCCCAGCATTTT
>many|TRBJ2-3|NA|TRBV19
CASSSLRPESPDTQYF
TGTGCCAGTAGTAGCCTCCGGCCGGAGTCTCCAGATACGCAGTATTTT
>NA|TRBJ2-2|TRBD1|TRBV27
CASSPTGAPSGELFF
TGTGCCAGCAGTCCGACAGGGGCGCCGTCCGGGGAGCTGTTTTTT
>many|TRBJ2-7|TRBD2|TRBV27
CASQTAGTSGNYEQYF
TGTGCCAGCCAAACCGCCGGGACTAGCGGGAATTACGAGCAGTACTTC
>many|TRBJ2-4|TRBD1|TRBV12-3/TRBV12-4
CASSSAPGQGKNIQYF
TGTGCCAGCAGCTCCGCCCCGGGACAGGGGAAAAACATTCAGTACTTC
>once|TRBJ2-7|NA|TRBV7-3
CASSLTRFDEQYF
TGTGCCAGCAGTCTGACCCGGTTCGACGAGCAGTACTTC
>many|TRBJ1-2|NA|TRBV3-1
CASSRWDGGYTF
TGTGCCAGCAGCCGGTGGGACGGTGGCTACACCTTC
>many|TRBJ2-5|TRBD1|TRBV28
CASSQQGWETQYF
TGTGCCAGCAGTCAACAGGGGTGGGAGACCCAGTACTTC
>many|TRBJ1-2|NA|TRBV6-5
CASSYSGDGYTF
TGTGCCAGCAGTTACTCAGGGGATGGCTACACCTTC
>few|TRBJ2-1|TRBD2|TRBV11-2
CASSRIAGGEYEQFF
TGTGCCAGCAGCCGTATAGCGGGAGGGGAATACGAGCAGTTCTTC
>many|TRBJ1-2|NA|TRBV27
CASSSKGLSYTF
TGTGCCAGCAGTTCGAAGGGGTTGAGCTACACCTTC
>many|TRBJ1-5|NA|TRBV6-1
CASSRNSNQPQHF
TGTGCCAGCAGTCGAAATAGCAATCAGCCCCAGCATTTT
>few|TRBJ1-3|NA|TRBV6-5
CASSYEGRSGNTIYF
TGTGCCAGCAGTTACGAAGGTCGCTCTGGAAACACCATATATTTT
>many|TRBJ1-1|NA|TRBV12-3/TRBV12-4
CASSFGTGILKTFF
NA
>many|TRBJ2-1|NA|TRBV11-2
CASSFPGVSYNEQFF
TGTGCCAGCAGCTTTCCGGGAGTATCCTACAATGAGCAGTTCTTC
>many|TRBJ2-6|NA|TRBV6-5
CASSWGPYSGPSGANVLTF
TGTGCCAGCAGTTGGGGGCCGTACTCCGGGCCCTCTGGGGCCAACGTCCTGACTTTC
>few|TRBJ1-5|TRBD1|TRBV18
CASSPKTGDNQPQHF
TGTGCCAGCTCCCCTAAAACAGGGGACAATCAGCCCCAGCATTTT
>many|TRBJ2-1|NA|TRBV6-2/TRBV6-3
CASRKTAYNEQFF
TGTGCCAGCAGAAAGACAGCTTACAATGAGCAGTTCTTC
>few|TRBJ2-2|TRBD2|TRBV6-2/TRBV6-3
CASSLAGENTGELFF
TGTGCCAGCAGTCTAGCGGGAGAGAACACCGGGGAGCTGTTTTTT
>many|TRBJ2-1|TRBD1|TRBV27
CASGPGQPYNEQFF
TGTGCATCGGGACCGGGACAGCCCTACAATGAGCAGTTCTTC
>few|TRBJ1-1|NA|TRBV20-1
CSAIHNMNTEAFF
TGCAGTGCTATACATAATATGAACACTGAAGCTTTCTTT
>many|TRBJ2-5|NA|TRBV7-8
CASSVGGPGETQYF
TGTGCCAGCAGCGTGGGAGGCCCAGGAGAGACCCAGTACTTC
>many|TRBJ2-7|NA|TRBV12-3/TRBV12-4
CASSLESDPYEQYF
TGTGCCAGCAGTTTAGAAAGCGACCCCTACGAGCAGTACTTC
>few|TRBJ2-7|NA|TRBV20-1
CSARDGSGPENEQYF
TGCAGTGCTAGAGATGGGAGCGGACCAGAGAACGAGCAGTACTTC
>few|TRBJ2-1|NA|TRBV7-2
CASSFISYNEQFF
TGTGCCAGCAGCTTCATATCCTACAATGAGCAGTTCTTC
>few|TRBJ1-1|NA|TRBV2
CASSEVRGAGTEAFF
TGTGCCAGCAGTGAAGTGAGAGGGGCAGGCACTGAAGCTTTCTTT
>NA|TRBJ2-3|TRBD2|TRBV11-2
CASSMGLAGGVDTQYF
TGTGCCAGCAGCATGGGACTAGCGGGCGGAGTAGATACGCAGTATTTT
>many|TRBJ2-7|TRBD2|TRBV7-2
CASRSSLAGGPHEQYF
TGTGCCAGCAGATCCTCCCTAGCGGGAGGGCCTCACGAGCAGTACTTC
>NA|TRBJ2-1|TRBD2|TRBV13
CASTGGDVREQFF
TGTGCCAGCACGGGGGGAGATGTGCGGGAGCAGTTCTTC
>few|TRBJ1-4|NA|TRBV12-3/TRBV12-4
CATSWSANEKLFF
TGTGCCACCAGTTGGAGTGCGAATGAAAAACTGTTTTTT
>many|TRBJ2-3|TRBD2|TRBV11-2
CASSQQGASGASETDTQYF
TGTGCCAGCAGCCAGCAAGGCGCTAGCGGGGCTTCGGAGACAGATACGCAGTATTTT
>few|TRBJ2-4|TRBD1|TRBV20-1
CSALKPTGDANIQYF
TGCAGTGCTCTAAAACCCACAGGGGATGCGAACATTCAGTACTTC
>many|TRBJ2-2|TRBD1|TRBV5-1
CASSLVDRVFIGELFF
TGCGCCAGCAGCTTGGTGGACAGGGTTTTTATCGGGGAGCTGTTTTTT